The clone carrying this TCR beta chain was detected a few times. This specimen belongs to a study of response to subunit inactivated influenza vaccine. MiXCR was run by TCRdb on the RT-PCR reads, yielding one entry per CDR3 protein. The sample has 630,000 or so distinct CDR3 sequences; 15% to 19% are singletons. CDR3 length equals 18 residues. Germline V lookup: CDR1 SGHAT, CDR2 FQDESV (reference sequence). V lost 0 bases, J lost 4 bases, and 12 bases stayed unmatched. This sequence originates from a man aged 45 to 65 who received an inactivated influenza vaccine. V and J are TRBV11-1 and TRBJ1-5; 7 bases agree with TRBD1. This sample comprised PBMCs from blood, obtained approximately 13 days after vaccination. The CDR3 sequence: CASSLANGGQAGNQPQHF. The DNA for the CDR3 is TGTGCCAGCAGCTTAGCGAACGGTGGACAGGCGGGAAATCAGCCCCAGCATTTT.